This TCR beta chain came from a study of identical twins. Findings of the study overall: Models came in too low on out-of-frame TCR alpha sharing in monozygotic twins.

Regarding this clonotype: The antigen is unknown.

Through template switching, a universal primer site was introduced, and the cDNA contained unique molecular identifiers. Each CDR3 protein gets one entry after TCRdb re-called the 5' RACE reads with MiXCR. The sample includes 350,000 to 450,000 distinct CDR3 sequences, about 18% of them seen just once. Losses at the gene ends were 1 base for V and 8 bases for J; bases not matched to a gene: 6. Germline V gene lookup returns CDR1 SGHVS and CDR2 FQNEAQ. The CDR3 runs 16 residues. The rearrangement uses TRBV7-8 and TRBJ2-1, with 12 bases matching TRBD2. The clonotype was recovered from a man aged 50-59 years in good health. The sequenced sample consisted of naive T cells sorted from blood. The CDR3, as DNA: TGTGCCAGCAGCTTAGAGTGGACTAGCGGGGTCGATGAGCAGTTCTTC. Its translation is CASSLEWTSGVDEQFF.